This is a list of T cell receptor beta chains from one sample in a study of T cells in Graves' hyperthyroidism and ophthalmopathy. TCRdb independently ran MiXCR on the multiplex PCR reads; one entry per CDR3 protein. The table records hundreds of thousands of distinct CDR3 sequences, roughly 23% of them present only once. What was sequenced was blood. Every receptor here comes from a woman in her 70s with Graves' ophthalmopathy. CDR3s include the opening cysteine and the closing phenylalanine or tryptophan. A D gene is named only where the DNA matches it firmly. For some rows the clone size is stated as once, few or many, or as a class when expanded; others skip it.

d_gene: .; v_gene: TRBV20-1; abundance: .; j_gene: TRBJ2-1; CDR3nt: TGCAGTGCTAGAGATGGGAGCGGGCTTAACAATGAGCAGTTCTTC; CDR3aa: CSARDGSGLNNEQFF
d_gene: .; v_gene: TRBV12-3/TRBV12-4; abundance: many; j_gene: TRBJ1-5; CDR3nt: TGTGCCAGCAGTTCTGAAGACAGTCGTAATCAGCCCCAGCATTTT; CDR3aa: CASSSEDSRNQPQHF
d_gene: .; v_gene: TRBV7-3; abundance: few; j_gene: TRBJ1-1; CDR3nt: TGTGCCAGCAGCTTAACAAGGTGGAGCACTGAAGCTTTCTTT; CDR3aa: CASSLTRWSTEAFF
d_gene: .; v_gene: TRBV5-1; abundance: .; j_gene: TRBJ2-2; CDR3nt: TGCGCCAGCAGCTTGGACCCCACGGGCGGGGAGCTGTTTTTT; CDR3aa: CASSLDPTGGELFF
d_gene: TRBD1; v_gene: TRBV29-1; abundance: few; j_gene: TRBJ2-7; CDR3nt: TGCAGCGTTGAGAGACAGGGCTACGAGCAGTACTTC; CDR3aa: CSVERQGYEQYF
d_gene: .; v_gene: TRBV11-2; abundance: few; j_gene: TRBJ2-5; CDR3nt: TGTGCCAGCAGCCTGTCAGGGGGGGGACAAGAGACCCAGTACTTC; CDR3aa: CASSLSGGGQETQYF
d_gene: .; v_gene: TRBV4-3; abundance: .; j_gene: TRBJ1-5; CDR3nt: TGCGCCAGCAGCCAAGTGGGGCAGGGTCGATATAGCAATCAGCCCCAGCATTTT; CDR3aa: CASSQVGQGRYSNQPQHF
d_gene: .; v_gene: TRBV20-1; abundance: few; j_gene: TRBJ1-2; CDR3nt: TGCAGTTCTAGTGGTACCTATGGCTACACCTTC; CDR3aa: CSSSGTYGYTF
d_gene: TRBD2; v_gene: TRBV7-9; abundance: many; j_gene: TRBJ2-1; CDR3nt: TGTGCCAGCAGCTTGACAGCGGGAGGGCCGATGGATGAGCAGTTCTTC; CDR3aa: CASSLTAGGPMDEQFF
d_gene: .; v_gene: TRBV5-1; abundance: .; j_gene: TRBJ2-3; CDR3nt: TGCGCCAGCAAGGTGGGGCGCGATGCAGATACGCAGTATTTT; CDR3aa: CASKVGRDADTQYF
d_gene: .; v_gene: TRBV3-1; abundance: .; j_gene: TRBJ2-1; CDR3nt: TGTGCCAGCAGCCAAGTGACAGGTCACAGTGAGCAGTTCTTC; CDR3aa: CASSQVTGHSEQFF
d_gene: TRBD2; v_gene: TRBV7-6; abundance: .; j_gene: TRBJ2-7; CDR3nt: TGTGCCAGCAGCTACTCTAGCGGGAGGGCCTACGAGCAGTACTTC; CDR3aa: CASSYSSGRAYEQYF
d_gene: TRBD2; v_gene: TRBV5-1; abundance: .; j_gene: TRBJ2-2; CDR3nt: TGCGCCAGCTCCCAGGGCTCCTCGGGACTAGCGGGAGGTCGAATCGGGGAGCTGTTTTTT; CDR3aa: CASSQGSSGLAGGRIGELFF
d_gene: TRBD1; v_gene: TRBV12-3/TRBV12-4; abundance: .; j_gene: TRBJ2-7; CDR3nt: TGTGCCAGCACTCGGGACAGGGTCGAGATTTCCTACGAGCAGTACTTC; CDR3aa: CASTRDRVEISYEQYF
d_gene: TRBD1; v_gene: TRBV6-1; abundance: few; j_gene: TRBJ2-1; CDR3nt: TGTGCCAGCAGTGAGGGGAGGAGACAGGGGAACGGCAATGAGCAGTTCTTC; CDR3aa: CASSEGRRQGNGNEQFF
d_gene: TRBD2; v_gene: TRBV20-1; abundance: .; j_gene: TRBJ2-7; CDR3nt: TGCAGTGCTAGAGAGACAATGAGCAGCGGGAGTGGCGAGCAGTACTTC; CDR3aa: CSARETMSSGSGEQYF
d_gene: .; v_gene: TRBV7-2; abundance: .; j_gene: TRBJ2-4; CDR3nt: TGTGCCAGCAGCTTGGGCCCGATAGCCAAAAACATTCAGTACTTC; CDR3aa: CASSLGPIAKNIQYF
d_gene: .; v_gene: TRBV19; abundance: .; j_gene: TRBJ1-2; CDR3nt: TGTGCCAGTAGTCAGGGGCGCTATGGCTACACCTTC; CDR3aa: CASSQGRYGYTF
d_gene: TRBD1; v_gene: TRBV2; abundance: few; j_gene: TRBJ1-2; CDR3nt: TGTGCCAGCAGTACAGGGGGCAACCAACCCGGCTACACCTTC; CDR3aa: CASSTGGNQPGYTF
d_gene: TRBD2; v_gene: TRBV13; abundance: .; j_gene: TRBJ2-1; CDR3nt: TGTGCCAGCAGCCCCGGACTAGCGGGAGACCTTAGCTCCTACAATGAGCAGTTCTTC; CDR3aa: CASSPGLAGDLSSYNEQFF
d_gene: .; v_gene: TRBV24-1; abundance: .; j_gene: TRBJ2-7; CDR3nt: TGTGCCACCAGTGATGGGGGATACGAGCAGTACTTC; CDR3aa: CATSDGGYEQYF
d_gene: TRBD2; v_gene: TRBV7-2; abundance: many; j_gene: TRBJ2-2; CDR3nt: TGTGCCAGCAGCTTTTCGGCTAGCGGAGGGAACACCGGGGAGCTGTTTTTT; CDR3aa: CASSFSASGGNTGELFF
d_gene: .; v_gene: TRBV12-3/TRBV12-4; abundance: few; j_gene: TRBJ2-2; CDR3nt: TGTGCCAGCAGTACCGTAAACACCGGGGAGCTGTTTTTT; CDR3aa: CASSTVNTGELFF
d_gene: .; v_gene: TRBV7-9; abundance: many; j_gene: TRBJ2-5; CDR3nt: TGTGCCAGCAGCTTAGGAGGGACGTCGGAGACCCAGTACTTC; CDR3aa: CASSLGGTSETQYF
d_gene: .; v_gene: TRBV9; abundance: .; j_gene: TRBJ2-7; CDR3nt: TGTGCCAGCAGCTTTGGACCTGGCTCCTACGAGCAGTACTTC; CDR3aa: CASSFGPGSYEQYF
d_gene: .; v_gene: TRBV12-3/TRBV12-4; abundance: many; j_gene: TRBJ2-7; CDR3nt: TGTGCCAGCAGTTTCCCTAGGGGGGGCTCCTACGAGCAGTACTTC; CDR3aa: CASSFPRGGSYEQYF
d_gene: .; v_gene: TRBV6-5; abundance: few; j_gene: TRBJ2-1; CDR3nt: TGTGCCAGCAGTTACTCTGGGGGCGCATACAATGAGCAGTTCTTC; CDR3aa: CASSYSGGAYNEQFF
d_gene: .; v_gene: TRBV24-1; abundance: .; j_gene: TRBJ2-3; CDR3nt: TGTGCCACCAGTGATTTTTCAGGGTCCTCTGATACGCAGTATTTT; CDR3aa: CATSDFSGSSDTQYF
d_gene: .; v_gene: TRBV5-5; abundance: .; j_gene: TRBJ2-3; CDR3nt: TGTGCCAGCAACAACATCGTGGGCGATACGCAGTATTTT; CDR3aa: CASNNIVGDTQYF
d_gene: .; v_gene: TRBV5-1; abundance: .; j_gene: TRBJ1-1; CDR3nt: TGCGCCAGCAGCTCCAATACAGGGATGGGCACTGAAGCTTTCTTT; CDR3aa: CASSSNTGMGTEAFF
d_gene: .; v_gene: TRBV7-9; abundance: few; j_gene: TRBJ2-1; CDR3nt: TGTGCCAGCAGCTCCCAGCGGGCTGTCGATGAGCAGTTCTTC; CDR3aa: CASSSQRAVDEQFF
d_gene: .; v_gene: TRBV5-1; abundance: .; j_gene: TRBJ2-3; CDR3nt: TGCGCCAGCAGAGTGGACGGGGGAGCAGATACGCAGTATTTT; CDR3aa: CASRVDGGADTQYF
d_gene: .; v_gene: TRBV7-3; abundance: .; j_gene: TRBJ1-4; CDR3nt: TGTGCCAGCAGCTTGACAGGTGGGCTGGGAGAAAAACTGTTTTTT; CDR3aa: CASSLTGGLGEKLFF
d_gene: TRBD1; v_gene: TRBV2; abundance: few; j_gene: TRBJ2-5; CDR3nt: TGTGCCACCAGGGGGTATGGGACCCAGTACTTC; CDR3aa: CATRGYGTQYF
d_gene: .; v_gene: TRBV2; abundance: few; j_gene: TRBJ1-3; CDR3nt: TGTGCCAGCAGTGAAATGACAGCCGCCTCTGGAAACACCATATATTTT; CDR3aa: CASSEMTAASGNTIYF
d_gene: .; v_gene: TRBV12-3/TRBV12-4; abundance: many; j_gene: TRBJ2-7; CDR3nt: TGTGCCAGCAGCCACAGGGAGAGGGAGCAGTACTTC; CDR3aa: CASSHREREQYF
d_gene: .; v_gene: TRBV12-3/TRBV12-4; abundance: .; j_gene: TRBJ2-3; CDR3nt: TGTGCCAGCAGCGTAGAAGGAGGGACCGTTACAGATACGCAGTATTTT; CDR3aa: CASSVEGGTVTDTQYF
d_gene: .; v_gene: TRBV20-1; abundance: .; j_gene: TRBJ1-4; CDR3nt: TGCAGTGCTGAACGCGGGGCTGGGAATGAAAAACTGTTTTTT; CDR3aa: CSAERGAGNEKLFF
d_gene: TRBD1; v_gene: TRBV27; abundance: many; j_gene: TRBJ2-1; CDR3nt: TGTGCCAGCAGTCCGGGACAGTTTAACAATGAGCAGTTCTTC; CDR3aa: CASSPGQFNNEQFF